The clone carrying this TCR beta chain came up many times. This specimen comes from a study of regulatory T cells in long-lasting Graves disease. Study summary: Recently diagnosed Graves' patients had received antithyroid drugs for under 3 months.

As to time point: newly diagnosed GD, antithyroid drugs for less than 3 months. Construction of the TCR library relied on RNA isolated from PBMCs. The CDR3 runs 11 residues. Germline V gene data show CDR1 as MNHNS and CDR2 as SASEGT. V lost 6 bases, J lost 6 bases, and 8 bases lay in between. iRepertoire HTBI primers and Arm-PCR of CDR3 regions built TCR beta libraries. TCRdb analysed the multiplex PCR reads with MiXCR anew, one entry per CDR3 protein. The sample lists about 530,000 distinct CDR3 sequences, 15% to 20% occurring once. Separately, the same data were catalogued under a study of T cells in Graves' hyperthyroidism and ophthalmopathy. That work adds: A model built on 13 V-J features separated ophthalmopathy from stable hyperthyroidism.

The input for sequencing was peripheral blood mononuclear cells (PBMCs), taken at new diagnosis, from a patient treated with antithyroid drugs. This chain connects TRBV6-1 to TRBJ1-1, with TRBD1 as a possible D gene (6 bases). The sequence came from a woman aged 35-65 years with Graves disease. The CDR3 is CASRQGPEAFF. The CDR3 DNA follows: TGTGCCAGCAGGCAGGGGCCTGAAGCTTTCTTT.